This section outlines one T cell receptor (beta chain) sequence together with its context. The data stem from a study of blood T cells in healthy people across ages. A second PCR, run for roughly 6 to 11 cycles, used a sample-barcoded 5' primer plus a J-beta primer mix. TCRdb passed the 5' RACE reads through MiXCR, listing each CDR3 protein once. The sample consists of 1.4 million to 1.5 million distinct CDR3 sequences, 42% of them appearing once. Germline V gene data show CDR1 as MGHDK and CDR2 as SYGVNS. V lost 5 bases to trimming and J lost 4 bases; unmatched junction nucleotides: 4. This CDR3 has 14 residues.

This sequence joins TRBV25-1 and TRBJ2-1; 8 bases map to TRBD2. The sequenced material came from blood. The origin of this receptor is a woman in her late teens or twenties in good health. In DNA form, the CDR3 reads TGTGCCAGCAGTAAAGCGGGAGCTTACAATGAGCAGTTCTTC. Protein: CASSKAGAYNEQFF.